These T cell receptor beta chains were read from a single sample in a study of blood T cell repertoires in COVID-19. Profiled with immunoSEQ multiplex PCR; TCRdb holds only in-frame clones, not every one. Found here are some 250,000 clones, about 80% of them singletons; the top ten hold about 3.1%. Sequences were obtained from peripheral blood. Source of these receptors: a woman at least 80 years old with acute or convalescent COVID-19. CDR3s include the opening cysteine and the closing phenylalanine or tryptophan. The order of the fields is V gene, CDR3 protein.

V: TRBV27
CDR3: CASSLSQSRGGGEQFF

V: TRBV3-1/TRBV3-2
CDR3: CASSQGPHGGSTDTQYF

V: TRBV28
CDR3: CASSLGTGVSGNTIYF

V: TRBV6-1
CDR3: CASSEETQGLSNEQFF

V: TRBV12-5
CDR3: CASGFSGGPYEQYF

V: TRBV27
CDR3: CASSGAGGISYEQYF

V: TRBV5-5
CDR3: CASSLGGLPTYEQYF

V: TRBV6-5
CDR3: CASLPGASNYGYTF

V: TRBV7-9
CDR3: CASSFSSGTYNEQFF

V: TRBV6-5
CDR3: CAGSKDRSRQPQHF

V: TRBV12-5
CDR3: CASATGATGGRDTQYF

V: TRBV3-1/TRBV3-2
CDR3: CASSKNGGNTEAFF

V: TRBV6-5
CDR3: CASRDRGVQNSPLHF

V: TRBV5-6
CDR3: CASSLVGLAEETQYF

V: TRBV6-5
CDR3: CASSLQKINYGYTF

V: TRBV7-9
CDR3: CASSLGQNEQFF

V: TRBV5-1
CDR3: CASSLAGDRTGELFF

V: TRBV19
CDR3: CASSIPGTRNTGELFF

V: TRBV15
CDR3: CATSRAPLMGQLSYEQYF

V: TRBV12-3/TRBV12-4
CDR3: CASTPTSGLEAFF

V: TRBV6-6
CDR3: CASSSPGTGGVTEAFF

V: TRBV3-1/TRBV3-2
CDR3: CASSQVVGGRGGEQFF

V: TRBV5-1
CDR3: CASSLEDRGYNEQFF

V: TRBV6-2/TRBV6-3
CDR3: CASSPWTGIRPEAFF

V: TRBV19
CDR3: CASSKGLAGVTGELFF

V: TRBV6-2/TRBV6-3
CDR3: CASSLQVLGANVLTF

V: TRBV10-3
CDR3: CAISGGGEKLFF

V: TRBV5-6
CDR3: CASSDTVTEAFF

V: TRBV25-1
CDR3: CASQERGDEQFF

V: TRBV10-3
CDR3: CAISGGGRGLANQETQYF

V: TRBV19
CDR3: CASSIQTGPYEQYF

V: TRBV6-1
CDR3: CASSDRTSGYQETQYF

V: TRBV6-5
CDR3: CASSDTDSSYNEQFF

V: TRBV15
CDR3: CATSRGPPPNTDTQYF

V: TRBV5-1
CDR3: CASGTSGPGNEQFF

V: TRBV7-9
CDR3: CASSFRTSGNNEQFF

V: TRBV2
CDR3: CASSKERNSYEQYF

V: TRBV6-5
CDR3: CASSFRTSGRAHTQYF

V: TRBV6-5
CDR3: CASMGWQGANGYTF

V: TRBV5-6
CDR3: CASRHRGLYEQYF